The rows below give T cell receptor beta chains drawn from one sample of a study of blood T cell repertoires in COVID-19. Libraries were prepared by immunoSEQ multiplex PCR; TCRdb keeps only in-frame clonotypes and omits some of them. The table shows about 200,000 clones, with approximately 91% occurring only once. The sequenced sample consisted of peripheral blood. These receptors were collected from a woman aged 40 to 50 who had recovered from COVID-19. CDR3s include the opening cysteine and the closing phenylalanine or tryptophan. The order of the fields is D gene, J gene, V gene, clone size, CDR3 protein, CDR3 DNA. A D gene is named only where the DNA matches it firmly. Rows give clone size only sometimes, using once, few, many, or a class for an expanded clone.

D: TRBD1; J: TRBJ1-4; V: TRBV5-4; size: .; CDR3: CASSSRDRLNEKLFF; DNA: TGTGCCAGCAGCTCCCGGGACAGACTTAATGAAAAACTGTTTTTT
D: TRBD1; J: TRBJ1-1; V: TRBV19; size: .; CDR3: CAAQPGQGRNTEAFF; DNA: TGTGCCGCCCAACCGGGACAGGGAAGGAACACTGAAGCTTTCTTT
D: TRBD1; J: TRBJ2-5; V: TRBV6-6; size: .; CDR3: CASTGTGGETQYF; DNA: TGTGCCAGCACCGGGACAGGGGGAGAGACCCAGTACTTC
D: TRBD2; J: TRBJ2-7; V: TRBV5-6; size: .; CDR3: CASSLGGGRALYEQYF; DNA: TGTGCCAGCAGCTTGGGGGGCGGGAGGGCCCTCTACGAGCAGTACTTC
D: .; J: TRBJ1-5; V: TRBV10-3; size: .; CDR3: CAISPRGLESNQPQHF; DNA: TGTGCCATCAGTCCGCGGGGGTTAGAGAGCAATCAGCCCCAGCATTTT
D: TRBD1; J: TRBJ1-5; V: TRBV3-1/TRBV3-2; size: once; CDR3: CASSQAGQNNQPQHF; DNA: TGTGCCAGCAGCCAAGCGGGACAGAACAATCAGCCCCAGCATTTT
D: .; J: TRBJ1-1; V: TRBV7-2; size: once; CDR3: CASSAHWEAGAFF; DNA: TGTGCCAGCAGCGCCCATTGGGAGGCTGGGGCTTTCTTT
D: TRBD2; J: TRBJ2-7; V: TRBV4-1; size: .; CDR3: CASSQEELAGPTYEQYF; DNA: TGCGCCAGCAGCCAAGAGGAACTAGCGGGACCCACCTACGAGCAGTACTTC
D: .; J: TRBJ1-1; V: TRBV12-3/TRBV12-4; size: .; CDR3: CASSTQASEAFF; DNA: TGTGCCAGCAGTACTCAAGCCTCTGAAGCTTTCTTT
D: .; J: TRBJ2-5; V: TRBV6-1; size: .; CDR3: CASSEAGRRTQYF; DNA: TGTGCCAGCAGTGAAGCGGGGAGGAGGACCCAGTACTTC
D: TRBD2; J: TRBJ2-1; V: TRBV11-3; size: .; CDR3: CASSLAGGSGNEQFF; DNA: TGTGCCAGCAGCTTAGCGGGAGGAAGCGGCAATGAGCAGTTCTTC
D: .; J: TRBJ1-1; V: TRBV29-1; size: .; CDR3: CSVASSRGNTEAFF; DNA: TGCAGCGTTGCCTCCAGCCGGGGGAACACTGAAGCTTTCTTT
D: TRBD2; J: TRBJ2-1; V: TRBV7-2; size: .; CDR3: CASSFVAGSYNEQFF; DNA: TGTGCCAGCAGCTTCGTAGCGGGGTCCTACAATGAGCAGTTCTTC
D: TRBD2; J: TRBJ2-1; V: TRBV18; size: .; CDR3: CASSPGLAGAENEQFF; DNA: TGTGCCAGCTCACCCGGACTAGCGGGAGCTGAGAATGAGCAGTTCTTC
D: TRBD2; J: TRBJ2-1; V: TRBV4-3; size: .; CDR3: CASSQEEGVAGDNEQFF; DNA: TGCGCCAGCAGCCAAGAAGAGGGGGTAGCGGGAGACAATGAGCAGTTCTTC
D: .; J: TRBJ1-5; V: TRBV6-5; size: .; CDR3: CASAPGEMLYQPQHF; DNA: TGTGCCAGCGCCCCGGGGGAAATGTTGTATCAGCCCCAGCATTTT
D: .; J: TRBJ1-1; V: TRBV14; size: once; CDR3: CASSAAGYEAFF; DNA: TGTGCCAGCAGCGCGGCTGGGTACGAAGCTTTCTTT
D: .; J: TRBJ2-4; V: TRBV9; size: once; CDR3: CASSVRGRAKNIQYF; DNA: TGTGCCAGCAGCGTCAGGGGAAGGGCCAAAAACATTCAGTACTTC
D: .; J: TRBJ1-4; V: TRBV5-1; size: .; CDR3: CASAPGTPATNEKLFF; DNA: TGCGCCAGCGCCCCCGGGACACCTGCAACTAATGAAAAACTGTTTTTT
D: .; J: TRBJ2-7; V: TRBV7-9; size: .; CDR3: CASSHPLEVSYEQYF; DNA: TGTGCCAGCAGCCACCCGTTGGAGGTGTCCTACGAGCAGTACTTC
D: .; J: TRBJ2-7; V: TRBV18; size: .; CDR3: CASSRGERREQYF; DNA: TGTGCCAGCTCCCGCGGCGAGAGGAGAGAGCAGTACTTC
D: .; J: TRBJ2-1; V: TRBV2; size: .; CDR3: CASSDLGSYNEQFF; DNA: TGTGCCAGCAGTGATCTAGGCTCCTACAATGAGCAGTTCTTC
D: .; J: TRBJ1-2; V: TRBV28; size: .; CDR3: CASSESPGSDGYTF; DNA: TGTGCCAGCAGTGAATCACCAGGGTCTGATGGCTACACCTTC
D: TRBD2; J: TRBJ2-3; V: TRBV7-9; size: .; CDR3: CASSDREGRPGNTQYF; DNA: TGTGCCAGCAGCGACCGGGAGGGACGGCCCGGGAATACGCAGTATTTT
D: .; J: TRBJ2-7; V: TRBV11-1; size: .; CDR3: CASQGPYEQYF; DNA: TGTGCCAGCCAGGGTCCGTACGAGCAGTACTTC
D: .; J: TRBJ2-6; V: TRBV7-6; size: .; CDR3: CASSLAGTSGANVLTF; DNA: TGTGCCAGCAGCTTAGCTGGGACTTCTGGGGCCAACGTCCTGACTTTC
D: .; J: TRBJ2-3; V: TRBV2; size: .; CDR3: CASSLGRGGEDTQYF; DNA: TGTGCCAGCAGTCTGGGCAGGGGTGGGGAAGATACGCAGTATTTT
D: TRBD2; J: TRBJ2-1; V: TRBV25-1; size: .; CDR3: CASRPSSGSPTEQQFF; DNA: TGTGCCAGCAGACCCTCTAGCGGGAGCCCGACTGAGCAGCAGTTCTTC
D: TRBD2; J: TRBJ2-1; V: TRBV12-3/TRBV12-4; size: .; CDR3: CASLVAGSNEQFF; DNA: TGTGCCAGCTTGGTAGCGGGAAGCAATGAGCAGTTCTTC
D: TRBD1; J: TRBJ2-3; V: TRBV5-6; size: few; CDR3: CASSPVGTGGSTDTQYF; DNA: TGTGCCAGCAGCCCGGTTGGGACAGGGGGGAGCACAGATACGCAGTATTTT
D: .; J: TRBJ1-6; V: TRBV3-1/TRBV3-2; size: .; CDR3: CASTLGNNVMPLHF; DNA: TGTGCCAGCACCCTGGGCAACAACGTGATGCCCCTCCACTTT
D: TRBD2; J: TRBJ2-3; V: TRBV3-1/TRBV3-2; size: .; CDR3: CASSPTSAVTDTQYF; DNA: TGTGCCAGCAGCCCCACTAGCGCCGTCACAGATACGCAGTATTTT
D: TRBD2; J: TRBJ2-7; V: TRBV27; size: .; CDR3: CASSLGDSGRGPRAYEQYF; DNA: TGTGCCAGCAGTTTGGGTGATAGCGGGAGAGGGCCCCGGGCCTACGAGCAGTACTTC
D: .; J: TRBJ2-2; V: TRBV5-4; size: .; CDR3: CASSLGEANTGELFF; DNA: TGTGCCAGCAGCTTGGGAGAGGCGAACACCGGGGAGCTGTTTTTT
D: TRBD1; J: TRBJ1-3; V: TRBV18; size: .; CDR3: CASSPPGGRGNTIYF; DNA: TGTGCCAGCTCACCCCCAGGGGGCCGTGGAAACACCATATATTTT
D: TRBD2; J: TRBJ2-7; V: TRBV13; size: few; CDR3: CASSQTAGTSNKAQYF; DNA: TGTGCCAGCAGCCAGACCGCCGGGACTAGCAACAAGGCGCAGTACTTC
D: .; J: TRBJ2-1; V: TRBV19; size: .; CDR3: CASSMGGRSYNEQFF; DNA: TGTGCCAGTAGTATGGGGGGACGCTCCTACAATGAGCAGTTCTTC
D: .; J: TRBJ1-1; V: TRBV11-2; size: .; CDR3: CASSPIGGSAWTEAFF; DNA: TGTGCCAGCAGCCCTATTGGGGGGAGCGCATGGACTGAAGCTTTCTTT
D: .; J: TRBJ1-2; V: TRBV6-5; size: .; CDR3: CASSLSGRDPEGYTF; DNA: TGTGCCAGCAGTCTCTCCGGGAGGGACCCCGAGGGCTACACCTTC
D: .; J: TRBJ2-4; V: TRBV19; size: .; CDR3: CASSDTGTHIQYF; DNA: TGTGCCAGTAGCGATACCGGGACACATATTCAGTACTTC
D: .; J: TRBJ2-3; V: TRBV24-1; size: .; CDR3: CATSDPRTASTDTQYF; DNA: TGTGCCACCAGTGATCCGAGGACAGCTAGCACAGATACGCAGTATTTT
D: TRBD2; J: TRBJ2-1; V: TRBV5-6; size: once; CDR3: CASNKLATRVGNEQFF; DNA: TGTGCCAGCAACAAACTAGCGACGAGGGTAGGAAATGAGCAGTTCTTC
D: TRBD2; J: TRBJ2-2; V: TRBV6-1; size: .; CDR3: CASSDGLAVTNTGELFF; DNA: TGTGCCAGCAGTGACGGACTAGCGGTGACGAACACCGGGGAGCTGTTTTTT
D: TRBD2; J: TRBJ2-1; V: TRBV4-3; size: .; CDR3: CASSQDKVAGFYNEQFF; DNA: TGCGCCAGCAGCCAAGATAAGGTAGCGGGATTCTACAATGAGCAGTTCTTC
D: .; J: TRBJ2-5; V: TRBV21-1; size: .; CDR3: CASSRTGETQYF; DNA: TGTGCCAGCAGTAGGACAGGAGAGACCCAGTACTTC
D: TRBD2; J: TRBJ2-2; V: TRBV4-2; size: .; CDR3: CASSQFPSGRVDTGELFF; DNA: TGTGCCAGCAGCCAATTCCCTAGCGGGAGGGTGGACACCGGGGAGCTGTTTTTT
D: TRBD1; J: TRBJ2-7; V: TRBV28; size: .; CDR3: CASSGVDRAYEQYF; DNA: TGTGCCAGCAGTGGAGTCGACAGGGCGTACGAGCAGTACTTC
D: TRBD1; J: TRBJ1-5; V: TRBV27; size: .; CDR3: CASSSDRGGQPQHF; DNA: TGTGCCAGCAGTTCCGACAGGGGAGGGCAGCCCCAGCATTTT
D: .; J: TRBJ1-6; V: TRBV6-5; size: .; CDR3: CASSYPAEDSPLHF; DNA: TGTGCCAGCAGTTACCCGGCGGAGGATTCACCCCTCCACTTT
D: .; J: TRBJ2-1; V: TRBV30; size: .; CDR3: CAWSGLTLTGEQFF; DNA: TGTGCCTGGAGTGGTCTTACCCTAACGGGTGAGCAGTTCTTC
D: .; J: TRBJ1-5; V: TRBV5-1; size: .; CDR3: CASSLAGRDSNQPQHF; DNA: TGCGCCAGCAGCTTGGCCGGGCGGGATAGCAATCAGCCCCAGCATTTT
D: TRBD1; J: TRBJ1-6; V: TRBV19; size: .; CDR3: CASRRGDRRSPLHF; DNA: TGTGCCAGTAGGAGGGGGGACAGGCGTTCACCCCTCCACTTT